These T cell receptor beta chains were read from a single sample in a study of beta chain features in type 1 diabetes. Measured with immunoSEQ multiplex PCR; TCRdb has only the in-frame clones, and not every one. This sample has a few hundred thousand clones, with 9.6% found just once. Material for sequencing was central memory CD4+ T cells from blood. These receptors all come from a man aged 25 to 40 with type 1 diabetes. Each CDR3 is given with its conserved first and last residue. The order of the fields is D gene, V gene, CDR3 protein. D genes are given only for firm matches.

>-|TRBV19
CASSIWGVGDGYGYTF
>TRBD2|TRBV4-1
CASSQREGGLAREQFF
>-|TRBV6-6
CASSQGSNQPQHF
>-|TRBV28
CASSSGGGEETQYF
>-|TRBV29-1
CSVDRGQAGELFF
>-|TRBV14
CANGNSDSYGYTF
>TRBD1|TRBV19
CASRGQEIYGYTF
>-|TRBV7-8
CASSLESGINQPQHF
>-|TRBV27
CASSWIVGELFF
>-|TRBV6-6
CASIGGYTEAFF
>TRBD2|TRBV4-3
CASSQEVGLSGRFIYEQFF
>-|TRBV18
CASSPGEYQPQHF
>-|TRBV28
CASFTPGRNEKLFF